One and the same sample provided the 25 T cell receptor beta chains below, sequenced in a study of beta chain features in type 1 diabetes. Study results and caveats: When Type 1 diabetes patients were examined, their TCRB CDR3s proved moderately but significantly shorter in all four CD4+ subsets.

cDNA synthesis used the whole RNA isolate, giving expressed TCRB sequences. Sequenced by immunoSEQ multiplex PCR; TCRdb stores in-frame clones only, minus some. The sample yields around 180,000 clones, 7.8% seen once. Their antigens are not known. The sequencing input was central memory CD4+ T cells from blood. These receptors were obtained from a woman aged 40 to 50 with type 1 diabetes.

This clone was seen more than once but under ten times. V gene TRBV28 combines with J gene TRBJ2-2, with D maybe TRBD1 (5 bases). Germline V gene lookup returns CDR1 MDHEN and CDR2 SYDVKM. Trimming removed 10 bases at V and 7 bases at J, with 13 bases between. The CDR3 contains 12 residues. CDR3 amino acids: CATVGQGGELFF. CDR3 nucleotides: TGTGCCACAGTGGGCCAGGGCGGGGAGCTGTTTTTT.

This clone has only a few counts. The chain recombines TRBV6-6 with TRBJ1-5, with 9 positions matching TRBD1. Per germline, CDR1 MNHNY and CDR2 SVGAGI (reference sequence). V dropped 6 bases and J dropped 0; count of bases not matched to a gene: 6. This CDR3 region has 16 residues. CDR3 DNA sequence: TGTGCCAGCAGGGACAGGGGAAAATATAGCAATCAGCCCCAGCATTTT. This encodes CASRDRGKYSNQPQHF.

This clone was observed a few times. This chain joins TRBV7-6 and TRBJ2-1, with D unclear. The CDR3 has 12 residues. Per the germline V gene, CDR1 is SGHVS and CDR2 is FNYEAQ. Trimming stripped 4 bases from V and 3 bases from J, with 4 bases between. CDR3 coding DNA: TGTGCCAGCAGCTCCAACTACAATGAGCAGTTCTTC. Residues: CASSSNYNEQFF.

The table lists this clone with many counts. The chain carries TRBV4-3 and TRBJ2-3, with D maybe TRBD2 (6 bases). The germline V and J ends were trimmed by 3 bases and 0 bases, with 10 bases remaining between them. The CDR3 totals 15 residues. Germline V gene sequence: CDR1 LGHNA, CDR2 YSLEER. The DNA for the CDR3 is TGCGCCAGCAGCCAGGGTGGACTAAGCACAGATACGCAGTATTTT. Translating it yields CASSQGGLSTDTQYF.

This clone came up a few times. The chain has TRBV9 and TRBJ2-5; D may be TRBD1 (6 bases). This CDR3 comprises 14 residues. V lost 0 bases, J lost 5 bases, and 11 bases lay in between. The V gene's germline CDR1 is SGDLS and CDR2 YYNGEE. As DNA, the CDR3 is TGTGCCAGCAGCGTAGCAACAGGGTGGGAGACCCAGTACTTC. Its protein is CASSVATGWETQYF.

In its sample, this clone was seen a few times. The V call is TRBV4-3, the J call TRBJ1-4; D is unresolved. Germline V CDR1 and CDR2: LGHNA, YSLEER. The ends were cut back, 0 bases at V and 6 bases at J, with 11 bases in the middle. The CDR3 loop spans 15 amino acids. The CDR3 is CASSQDDGRDEKLFF. The CDR3 bases are TGCGCCAGCAGCCAAGATGACGGGAGGGATGAAAAACTGTTTTTT.

The genes are TRBV5-4 and TRBJ2-1; 9 bases agree with TRBD1. V shed 2 bases and J 6 bases; nucleotides not matched to a gene: 6. CDR1 is SGHNT and CDR2 is YYREEE in the germline V gene (reference sequence). The CDR3 extends over 15 amino acids. CDR3 sequence (DNA): TGTGCCAGCAGCTTTTCGGACAGGGGAGCCAATGAGCAGTTCTTC. Translating it yields CASSFSDRGANEQFF. The full variable domain, with the rest looked up from reference TRBV5-4 and TRBJ2-1, is ETGVTQSPTHLIKTRGQQVTLRCSSQSGHNTVSWYQQALGQGPQFIFQYYREEENGRGNFPPRFSGLQFPNYSSELNVNALELDDSALYLCASSFSDRGANEQFFGPGTRLTVL.

This chain joins TRBV5-1 and TRBJ2-2; 9 bases align to TRBD1. In germline, CDR1 is SGHRS, CDR2 YFSETQ. J gave up 4 bases and V 3 bases, and 7 bases lay outside the gene matches. This CDR3 is 16 amino acids long. The CDR3 sequence: CASSWGQGGFTGELFF. CDR3 sequence (DNA): TGCGCCAGCAGCTGGGGACAGGGTGGATTCACCGGGGAGCTGTTTTTT.

This clone was found many times. This sequence joins TRBV7-9 and TRBJ1-3; possibly TRBD1 for D (6 bases). Germline values: CDR1 SEHNR, CDR2 FQNEAQ (reference sequence). This CDR3 is 14 amino acids long. The ends were cut back, 6 bases at V and 2 bases at J, with 11 bases in the middle. The DNA for the CDR3 is TGTGCCAGCAGTACCACAGGGACTGGAAACACCATATATTTT. Protein product: CASSTTGTGNTIYF.

This chain uses TRBV27 with TRBJ1-6; TRBD1 is a possible D gene (5 bases). The germline V gene has CDR1 MNHEY and CDR2 SMNVEV (reference sequence). There are 15 residues in the CDR3. V was clipped by 2 bases and J by 6 bases, with 11 bases between them. In nucleotides, the CDR3 is TGTGCCAGCAGTTTACAGGGAAGGGGTAATTCACCCCTCCACTTT. Translation gives CASSLQGRGNSPLHF.

The chain employs TRBV4-1 and TRBJ2-1; 8 positions agree with TRBD2. CDR3 length: 16 residues. V lost 6 bases, J lost 7 bases, and 14 bases stayed unmatched. CDR1 MGHRA and CDR2 YSYEKL come from the germline V gene. The CDR3 coding sequence is TGCGCCAGCAGTGGGCGGGTCGGGGGGGGTCTTAATGAGCAGTTCTTC. The encoded protein is CASSGRVGGGLNEQFF.

The rearrangement joins TRBV19 to TRBJ1-5; no reliable D call. This CDR3 has 12 amino acids. Trimming stripped 4 bases from V and 5 bases from J, with 6 bases between. Looked up from germline, CDR1 is LNHDA and CDR2 is SQIVND (reference sequence). The CDR3: CASSRPYQPQHF. CDR3 DNA sequence: TGTGCCAGTAGTAGGCCCTATCAGCCCCAGCATTTT.

This clone was detected a few times. The chain has TRBV19 and TRBJ2-6, with a possible D match to TRBD2 (5 bases). The CDR3 is 17 residues long. V lost 5 bases and J 0 bases, leaving 14 bases between the germline ends. Germline V gene data show CDR1 as LNHDA and CDR2 as SQIVND (reference sequence). CDR3 in amino acids: CASSRGLQSSGANVLTF. In DNA, the CDR3 is TGTGCCAGTAGTCGAGGACTGCAGAGCTCTGGGGCCAACGTCCTGACTTTC. Full variable domain (missing parts from reference TRBV19 and TRBJ2-6): DGGITQSPKYLFRKEGQNVTLSCEQNLNHDAMYWYRQDPGQGLRLIYYSQIVNDFQKGDIAEGYSVSREKKESFPLTVTSAQKNPTAFYLCASSRGLQSSGANVLTFGAGSRLTVL.

This chain uses TRBV18 with TRBJ1-2, with TRBD1 identical over 8 bases. Trimming took 2 bases from V and 1 from J; bases not matched to a gene: 9. Germline CDR1 is KGHSH and CDR2 is LQKENI. This CDR3 comprises 17 residues. The DNA of the CDR3 is TGTGCCAGCTCACCAGGGACAGGCAGAAAGAATAACTATGGCTACACCTTC. It translates to CASSPGTGRKNNYGYTF.

CDR3 residues: CAWSPGQGIRSNQPQHF. In DNA form, the CDR3 reads TGTGCCTGGAGTCCCGGACAGGGAATCAGAAGCAATCAGCCCCAGCATTTT. The chain employs TRBV30 and TRBJ1-5; TRBD1 agrees at 8 bases. Trimming took 2 bases from V and 1 from J; bases not matched to a gene: 10. This CDR3 has 17 amino acids. CDR1 is GTSNPN and CDR2 is SVGIG in the germline V gene (reference sequence).

The table lists this clone with a few counts. V and J are TRBV5-1 and TRBJ1-2, with D possibly being TRBD1 (5 bases). Germline-derived CDR1 and CDR2 are SGHRS and YFSETQ. This CDR3 contains 16 residues. The V end lost 2 bases, the J end lost 8 bases, and 22 bases lay between the germline ends. The CDR3 loop is CASSLVPPGTGGGYTF. The CDR3 region has the DNA TGCGCCAGCAGCTTAGTGCCTCCCGGGACGGGGGGAGGCTACACCTTC.

The rearrangement links TRBV6-5 to TRBJ2-1, with 9 bases lining up with TRBD2. Germline V CDR1 and CDR2: MNHEY, SVGAGI. CDR3 size: 16 residues. The V and J ends lost 4 bases and 1 base, in that order; junction bases with no gene match: 5. This CDR3 is CASSSPAGGSYNEQFF. The CDR3 DNA reads TGTGCCAGCAGTTCCCCAGCGGGAGGTTCCTACAATGAGCAGTTCTTC.

V usage is TRBV30 and J usage is TRBJ1-5, with 8 bases fitting TRBD1. Looked up from germline, CDR1 is GTSNPN and CDR2 is SVGIG (reference sequence). The CDR3 consists of 14 residues. Unmatched junction bases numbered 3, after V lost 2 bases and J lost 3 bases. The CDR3 DNA follows: TGTGCCTGGAGTTCGGGACAGGACAATCAGCCCCAGCATTTT. Translated: CAWSSGQDNQPQHF.

The V gene is TRBV9, the J gene TRBJ1-2, with D maybe TRBD1 (5 bases). CDR1 is SGDLS, CDR2 YYNGEE, per germline. V was trimmed by 3 bases and J by 4 bases, leaving 16 bases between them. The CDR3 has 15 amino acids. The CDR3 loop reads CASSATGGDGYGYTF. DNA of the CDR3: TGTGCCAGCAGCGCCACCGGAGGGGACGGCTATGGCTACACCTTC.

The rearrangement uses TRBV5-1 and TRBJ2-3; tentative D call: TRBD1 (6 bases). The germline gives CDR1 SGHRS, CDR2 YFSETQ. The CDR3 contains 14 residues. Deletions cut 4 bases from V and 3 bases from J, with 12 bases between. The CDR3 sequence: CASSQGRGTDTQYF. CDR3 in DNA: TGCGCCAGCAGCCAGGGGCGCGGGACAGATACGCAGTATTTT.

DNA for the CDR3: TGTGCCAGCAGCTCCTACAGGAACACGCAGTATTTT. Protein sequence: CASSSYRNTQYF. J is TRBJ2-3 and V is TRBV5-4; D may be TRBD1 (5 bases). CDR1 is SGHNT and CDR2 is YYREEE in the germline V gene (reference sequence). The CDR3 loop spans 12 amino acids. The germline V and J ends were trimmed by 3 bases and 9 bases, with 11 bases remaining between them.

The rearrangement links TRBV7-3 to TRBJ2-1, with D maybe TRBD2 (5 bases). Deletions cut 3 bases from V and 9 bases from J, with 15 bases between. This CDR3 is 14 amino acids long. Germline values: CDR1 SGHTA, CDR2 FQGTGA. This chain's CDR3 is CASSFVGKESEQFF. CDR3 nucleotide sequence: TGTGCCAGCAGCTTTGTCGGGAAGGAGTCTGAGCAGTTCTTC.

This chain connects TRBV7-2 to TRBJ2-5, with D maybe TRBD1 (6 bases). The last part of the DNA fits TRBJ2-7 better; the J call may be wrong. The CDR3 is 16 residues long. Germline V lookup: CDR1 SGHTA, CDR2 FQGNSA. The CDR3 here is CASSPDRQVSSYEQYF. CDR3 bases: TGTGCCAGCAGCCCCGATCGACAGGTGAGCTCCTACGAGCAGTACTTC.

This chain links TRBV6-6 with TRBJ2-5; TRBD2 agrees at 7 bases. The CDR3 totals 15 residues. Germline CDR1 and CDR2: MNHNY and SVGAGI (reference sequence). V trimming: 5 bases; J trimming: 5 bases; junction bases outside the gene matches: 11. CDR3 nucleotide sequence: TGTGCCAGCAGTAGGGGTTTGGCAGCGGGGGAGACCCAGTACTTC. Protein sequence: CASSRGLAAGETQYF.

The rearrangement joins TRBV29-1 to TRBJ1-1, with 9 bases lining up with TRBD1. The CDR3 length is 15 residues. The V and J ends lost 4 bases and 3 bases, in that order; junction bases with no gene match: 9. In germline, CDR1 is SQVTM, CDR2 ANQGSEA. This chain's CDR3 is CSVGRTGEGHTEAFF. The CDR3 DNA is TGCAGCGTTGGCAGGACAGGGGAAGGTCACACTGAAGCTTTCTTT.